This TCR beta chain was identified in a study of identical twins. Study-wide results and caveats: There was more out-of-frame TCR alpha sharing in monozygotic twins than models estimated. There was an excess of low generation probability in the out-of-frame alpha sequences that twins shared.

cDNA molecules carried unique molecular identifiers, and template switching added a universal primer site. TCRdb re-analysed the 5' RACE reads in MiXCR, keeping a single row per CDR3 protein. The sample holds roughly 470,000 distinct CDR3 sequences, around an eighth seen once. Only healthy Caucasians were included as donors. This clonotype was seen a few times. The antigen remains undetermined. In addition, the sample was reused for a study of yellow fever vaccine responses in identical twins.

Sequencing input: CD4+ T cells sorted from blood. This clonotype was obtained from a woman younger than 30 in good health.

The CDR3 sequence: CASSSDAGTDTQYF. CDR3 in DNA: TGTGCCAGCAGCTCAGACGCGGGCACAGATACGCAGTATTTT. The chain uses TRBV7-2 and TRBJ2-3; the D is unclear. With 4 bases removed from V and 1 base from J, the gap between germline ends came to 9 bases. Germline CDR1 reads SGHTA; CDR2 reads FQGNSA. This CDR3 has 14 amino acids.